The 22 T cell receptor beta chains given below trace back to one sample, sequenced in a study of T cell responses to AZD1222 COVID-19 vaccine. Sequencing used immunoSEQ multiplex PCR; TCRdb keeps in-frame clones, though not all of them. The sample shows 90,000 to 130,000 clones, approximately 83% of them seen only once. The sequencing used peripheral blood, collected on day 0 of AZD1222 vaccination. These receptors were taken from an adult in good health.

The J gene is TRBJ2-1, the V gene TRBV7-3; no clear D. CDR1 and CDR2 from the germline V gene are SGHTA and FQGTGA. The CDR3 has 13 residues. Trimming removed 3 bases at V and 7 bases at J, with 10 bases between. DNA for the CDR3: TGTGCCAGCAGCTTGGCCCTCCTGAATGAGCAGTTCTTC. Protein sequence: CASSLALLNEQFF.

Only one count was recorded for this clone. The rearrangement links TRBV7-5 to TRBJ1-2. TRBV7-5 is described as a pseudogene. This CDR3 has 9 residues. The CDR3 bases are TGTGCCAGAAGCGGGGGCTACACCTTC. Its translation is CARSGGYTF.

The J gene is TRBJ1-6, the V gene TRBV2; D is undetermined. V gave up 9 bases and J gave up 4 bases, with 10 bases separating them. CDR1 is SNHLY, CDR2 FYNNEI, per germline. The CDR3 runs 13 residues. CDR3: CASWASYNSPLHF. The CDR3 DNA reads TGTGCCAGTTGGGCCAGTTATAATTCACCCCTCCACTTT.

The chain carries TRBV28 and TRBJ2-1; D call uncertain. Germline CDR1 reads MDHEN; CDR2 reads SYDVKM. Between the trimmed V and J ends, which lost 5 bases and 7 bases, there was a span of 21 bases. This CDR3 spans 16 amino acids. CDR3 sequence: CASSLPSSPAWNEQFF. As DNA, the CDR3 is TGTGCCAGCAGTCTCCCCAGTTCTCCCGCGTGGAATGAGCAGTTCTTC.

The chain links TRBV5-1 to TRBJ1-1, with D possibly TRBD1 on 6 matching bases. The CDR3 has 14 residues. The ends were cut back, 2 bases at V and 1 base at J, with 9 bases in the middle. Germline CDR1 and CDR2: SGHRS and YFSETQ. The CDR3, as DNA: TGCGCCAGCAGCTTTGAAGGGGGGAACACTGAAGCTTTCTTT. Protein sequence: CASSFEGGNTEAFF.

This sequence joins TRBV5-1 and TRBJ1-6; unclear D gene. This CDR3 region has 13 residues. Looked up from germline, CDR1 is SGHRS and CDR2 is YFSETQ. V was trimmed by 4 bases and J by 12 bases, leaving 14 bases between them. DNA of the CDR3: TGCGCCAGCAGCGCTTCTTCCCGGGAACCCCTCCACTTT. This gives the protein CASSASSREPLHF.

This rearrangement joins TRBV24-1 to TRBJ2-1; 8 bases match TRBD2. There are 19 residues in the CDR3. Germline CDR1 and CDR2: KGHDR and SFDVKD. The V gene end was trimmed by 1 base and the J gene end by 0 bases; junction bases not matched to a gene: 10. The CDR3 here is CATSDLTSGRLPSYNEQFF. The CDR3 bases are TGTGCCACCAGTGATTTAACCAGCGGGAGACTCCCCTCCTACAATGAGCAGTTCTTC.

The V gene is TRBV5-1, the J gene TRBJ1-2; TRBD1 agrees at 7 bases. Germline V lookup: CDR1 SGHRS, CDR2 YFSETQ. This CDR3 has 15 amino acids. V lost 3 bases to trimming and J lost 6 bases; unmatched junction nucleotides: 11. Written as DNA, the CDR3 is TGCGCCAGCAGCTCCGCCGGGACAGTCCCCAATGGCTACACCTTC. Translation gives CASSSAGTVPNGYTF.

V is TRBV28 and J is TRBJ2-7, with D tentatively TRBD1 or TRBD2 (5 bases each). This CDR3 contains 15 residues. Between the trimmed V and J ends, which lost 6 bases and 4 bases, there was a span of 19 bases. CDR1 MDHEN and CDR2 SYDVKM come from the germline V gene. CDR3 bases: TGTGCCAGCAGGGACCAGGGTGGGGGAAAGTACGAGCAGTACTTC. Translating gives CASRDQGGGKYEQYF.

The gene calls are TRBV10-3 and TRBJ2-2; D not certain. With 0 bases removed from V and 4 bases from J, the gap between germline ends came to 9 bases. Germline V CDR1 and CDR2: ENHRY, SYGVKD. CDR3 size: 15 residues. CDR3 protein: CAISESWSGTGELFF. As DNA, the CDR3 is TGTGCCATCAGTGAGTCCTGGAGTGGCACCGGGGAGCTGTTTTTT.

This clone showed up just once. The CDR3 sequence: CASRQGREPQHF. In DNA form, the CDR3 reads TGTGCCAGCAGACAGGGGCGAGAGCCCCAGCATTTT. The V and J genes are TRBV12-3 or TRBV12-4 and TRBJ1-5, with 7 positions matching TRBD1. The junction had 4 bases not matched to a gene; V was cut back by 6 bases and J by 8 bases. The CDR3 totals 12 residues.

This clone was seen once. The J gene is TRBJ1-1, the V gene TRBV2; 7 nucleotides align to TRBD1. CDR1 is SNHLY and CDR2 is FYNNEI in the germline V gene. The junction had 6 bases not matched to a gene; V was cut back by 10 bases and J by 4 bases. This CDR3 has 12 residues. CDR3 sequence reads: CATSPGGTEAFF. DNA of the CDR3: TGTGCCACCAGCCCAGGGGGCACTGAAGCTTTCTTT.

Relative to its sample, this clone is medium-sized. The chain has TRBV11-2 and TRBJ1-4; D remains unclear. From germline, CDR1 is SGHAT and CDR2 FQNNGV. Trimming shortened V by 2 bases and J by 2 bases, and 9 bases separated the two germline ends. The CDR3 contains 15 residues. DNA of the CDR3: TGTGCCAGCAGCTTATATTCTGGGACTAATGAAAAACTGTTTTTT. Its protein is CASSLYSGTNEKLFF.

This sequence joins TRBV5-5 and TRBJ1-1; D call uncertain. Germline CDR1 SGHKS, CDR2 YYEKEE (reference sequence). V lost 1 base and J 1 base, leaving 8 bases between the germline ends. The CDR3 has 14 amino acids. The CDR3 nucleotides are TGTGCCAGCAGCTTGCGGTTGTCGAACACTGAAGCTTTCTTT. As protein: CASSLRLSNTEAFF.

A word on this clone: An end of the junction differs from the germline gene, which may be a read error. The chain joins TRBV30 to TRBJ2-5; 10 bases are a match to TRBD2. The length of the CDR3 is 15 residues. Germline V gene data show CDR1 as GTSNPN and CDR2 as SVGIG (reference sequence). The CDR3 here is CAWSVLAGPEETQYF. CDR3 DNA: TGTGCCTGGAGTGTACTAGCGGGGCCTGAAGAAACCCAGTACTTC.

The rearrangement joins TRBV28 to TRBJ1-5; D gene uncertain. V was trimmed by 7 bases and J by 0 bases, leaving 13 bases between them. There are 15 residues in the CDR3. Germline values: CDR1 MDHEN, CDR2 SYDVKM. The CDR3 sequence: CASTFSGFSNQPQHF. The CDR3 DNA is TGTGCCAGCACTTTTTCGGGATTTAGCAATCAGCCCCAGCATTTT.

CDR3 amino acids: CAWSVQGPGYTF. In nucleotides, the CDR3 is TGTGCCTGGAGTGTACAGGGGCCGGGCTACACCTTC. The V call is TRBV30, the J call TRBJ1-2; TRBD1 agrees at 7 bases. There are 12 residues in the CDR3. Germline V CDR1 and CDR2: GTSNPN, SVGIG (reference sequence). The V segment lost 0 bases and the J segment 8 bases; nucleotides outside the gene matches: 3.

The rearrangement links TRBV1 to TRBJ2-3. TRBV1 is a pseudogene. The CDR3 is 18 amino acids. The CDR3: CTSSLLGGRRAGTDTQYF. The CDR3 DNA follows: TGCACCAGCAGCCTACTGGGGGGCCGCAGGGCGGGCACAGATACGCAGTATTTT.

The sample holds a few counts of this clone. The genes are TRBV10-3 and TRBJ2-1, with 8 nucleotides matching TRBD1. Germline CDR1 and CDR2: ENHRY and SYGVKD. The CDR3 length is 14 residues. After removal of 7 bases from V and 4 bases from J, the junction contained 6 bases not matched to a gene. This chain's CDR3 is CAIKETGDYNEQFF. CDR3 in DNA: TGTGCCATCAAGGAGACAGGGGATTACAATGAGCAGTTCTTC.

The J gene is TRBJ1-1, the V gene TRBV24-1, with D perhaps TRBD1 (6 bases). Germline V gives CDR1 KGHDR, CDR2 SFDVKD. Trimming stripped 4 bases from V and 2 bases from J, with 10 bases between. The CDR3 sequence is 14 residues long. The CDR3 region has the DNA TGTGCCACCAGTGAATCGGGGGCTAACACTGAAGCTTTCTTT. Protein: CATSESGANTEAFF.

The genes are TRBV28 and TRBJ2-7; D remains unclear. The CDR3 is 12 amino acids. CDR1 is MDHEN and CDR2 is SYDVKM in the germline V gene. Trimming removed 1 base at V and 5 bases at J, with 6 bases between. DNA for the CDR3: TGTGCCAGCAGTTTATACGCCCACGAGCAGTACTTC. This translates into CASSLYAHEQYF.

J is TRBJ1-5 and V is TRBV7-9; D not resolved. This CDR3 has 13 amino acids. The germline V gene has CDR1 SEHNR and CDR2 FQNEAQ (reference sequence). Trimming removed 4 bases at V and 5 bases at J, with 9 bases between. Here the CDR3 reads CASSSDYYQPQHF. The CDR3 DNA reads TGTGCCAGCAGCTCAGATTATTATCAGCCCCAGCATTTT. The full variable domain, rest sourced from reference TRBV7-9 and TRBJ1-5, is DTGVSQNPRHKITKRGQNVTFRCDPISEHNRLYWYRQTLGQGPEFLTYFQNEAQLEKSRLLSDRFSAERPKGSFSTLEIQRTEQGDSAMYLCASSSDYYQPQHFGDGTRLSIL.